Sequencing of this T cell receptor (beta chain) was carried out in a study of T cells after somatic rescue of genetic block. Germline loops: CDR1 MDHEN, CDR2 SYDVKM. This CDR3 contains 13 residues. V lost 1 base and J 8 bases, leaving 11 bases between the germline ends. TCRdb's copy holds only in-frame clones and misses some; the assay was immunoSEQ multiplex PCR. The table records roughly 92,000 clones, just under 90% of them present only once. The TCR was taken from a woman aged 18-35 years. Sequencing input: peripheral blood mononuclear cells (PBMCs). The chain uses TRBV28 and TRBJ1-2; D is ambiguous. CDR3 loop: CASSLSLRNGYTF. CDR3 nucleotides: TGTGCCAGCAGTTTATCCCTGAGGAACGGCTACACCTTC.